This TCR beta chain was identified in a study of radiation and T cells in renal cell carcinoma. Overall study results and limits: In blood, top tumor clones expanded by 2 weeks, shrinking by 4. Pretreatment tumor biopsies were lacking, so baseline clonotypes are unknown.

Profiling relied on immunoSEQ multiplex PCR, and the TCRdb table lists in-frame clones only, not all of them. Of tens of thousands of clones in the sample, over 65% were seen once. Of note for this clone: Its antigen is not identified.

Time point specified: blood 4 weeks post-SBRT, at nephrectomy. Treatment defined: 15 Gy SBRT to primary tumor, nephrectomy 4 weeks later. Nephrectomy followed 15 Gy stereotactic body radiation by 4 weeks. Germline V gene data show CDR1 as MRHNA and CDR2 as SNTAGT. With 7 bases removed from V and 0 bases from J, the gap between germline ends came to 19 bases. The CDR3 length is 17 residues. The TCR was taken from a man in his sixties with renal cell carcinoma. The material was blood, obtained from a patient whose treatment included radiotherapy and nephrectomy. V usage is TRBV6-4 and J usage is TRBJ1-5; D possibly corresponds to TRBD1 (6 bases). CDR3 sequence (DNA): TGTGCCAGCAACCTAGACAGGTCTACTTATAGCAATCAGCCCCAGCATTTT. This encodes CASNLDRSTYSNQPQHF.